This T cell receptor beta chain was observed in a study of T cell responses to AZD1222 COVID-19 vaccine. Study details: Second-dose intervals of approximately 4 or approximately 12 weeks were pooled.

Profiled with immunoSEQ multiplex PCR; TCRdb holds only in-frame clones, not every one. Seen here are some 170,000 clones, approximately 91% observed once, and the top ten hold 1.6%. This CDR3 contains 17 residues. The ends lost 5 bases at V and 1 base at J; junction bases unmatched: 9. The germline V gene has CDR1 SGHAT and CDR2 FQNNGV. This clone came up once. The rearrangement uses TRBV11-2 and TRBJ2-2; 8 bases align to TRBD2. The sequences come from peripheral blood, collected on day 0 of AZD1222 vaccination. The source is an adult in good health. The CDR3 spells CASSHSGGGVNTGELFF. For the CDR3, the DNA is TGTGCCAGCAGCCACAGCGGGGGAGGGGTGAACACCGGGGAGCTGTTTTTT.